The 22 T cell receptor beta chains presented below share a single source sample, sequenced in a study of spatial heterogeneity in lung cancer. As to time point: sample taken at primary tumor resection. MiXCR was run by TCRdb on the 5' RACE reads, yielding one entry per CDR3 protein. Counted here are around 92,000 distinct CDR3 sequences, about 12% occurring once; the ten biggest clones make up about two fifths. Sample: PBMCs, taken at surgery. These TCRs come from a male donor with early-stage non-small cell lung cancer.

This clonotype appeared a few times. The V and J genes are TRBV19 and TRBJ1-5, with D possibly TRBD1 on 6 matching bases. Trimming left V 5 bases short and J 7 bases short, with 15 bases between. This CDR3 contains 14 residues. The germline V gene encodes CDR1 LNHDA and CDR2 SQIVND (reference sequence). The CDR3 DNA sequence: TGTGCCAGTAGTCCCGCAGGGGCACGCCAGCCCCAGCATTTT. It encodes CASSPAGARQPQHF.

There are a few counts of this clonotype. This chain connects TRBV20-1 to TRBJ1-4; D is possibly TRBD1 (5 bases). The V and J ends lost 6 bases and 8 bases respectively, with 13 bases between them. The CDR3 has 12 amino acids. Germline V gene sequence: CDR1 DFQATT, CDR2 SNEGSKA (reference sequence). Here the CDR3 reads CSARGSWEKLFF. DNA for the CDR3: TGCAGTGCAAGGGGTTCTTGGGAAAAACTGTTTTTT.

V is TRBV20-1 and J is TRBJ2-1; D gene uncertain. Germline V gene lookup returns CDR1 DFQATT and CDR2 SNEGSKA (reference sequence). The CDR3 is 12 residues long. V was shortened by 4 bases and J by 5 bases, with 9 bases between the two germline ends. The chain's CDR3 is CSAIAGHNEQFF. The CDR3 DNA sequence: TGCAGTGCTATTGCTGGGCACAATGAGCAGTTCTTC.

This clonotype was observed at least ten times. The rearrangement links TRBV27 to TRBJ2-5; 9 nucleotides match TRBD1. J was trimmed by 2 bases and V by 2 bases; bases with no gene match: 9. The CDR3 is 17 residues long. Per germline, CDR1 MNHEY and CDR2 SMNVEV (reference sequence). The CDR3 loop is CASSLRPWTGAQETQYF. Written as DNA, the CDR3 is TGTGCCAGCAGTTTACGACCCTGGACAGGGGCGCAAGAGACCCAGTACTTC.

This clonotype occurred many times. The chain recombines TRBV12-3 or TRBV12-4 with TRBJ1-4; D remains ambiguous. CDR3 length: 13 amino acids. V lost 3 bases and J lost 6, with 8 bases in between. In DNA form, the CDR3 reads TGTGCCAGCAGTTTTAGTACAGATGAAAAACTGTTTTTT. Protein product: CASSFSTDEKLFF.

This sequence joins TRBV5-6 and TRBJ2-1, with 7 bases lining up with TRBD1. Germline values: CDR1 SGHDT, CDR2 YYEEEE. V was clipped by 5 bases and J by 13 bases; unmatched bases: 9. CDR3 length: 12 residues. The CDR3 spells CASSFEGARQFF. Here the CDR3 DNA reads TGTGCCAGCAGTTTCGAGGGGGCGCGACAGTTCTTC.

This clonotype was picked up many times. The gene calls are TRBV7-8 and TRBJ2-7; D unclear. V dropped 3 bases and J dropped 5 bases, with 5 bases sitting between them. CDR1 is SGHVS and CDR2 is FQNEAQ in the germline V gene. CDR3 length: 11 amino acids. The CDR3 DNA follows: TGTGCCAGCAGCTTGGGGAACGAGCAGTACTTC. This encodes CASSLGNEQYF. The whole variable domain, filled in from reference TRBV7-8 and TRBJ2-7, reads GAGVSQSPRYKVAKRGQDVALRCDPISGHVSLFWYQQALGQGPEFLTYFQNEAQLDKSGLPSDRFFAERPEGSVSTLKIQRTQQEDSAVYLCASSLGNEQYFGPGTRLTVT.

The rearrangement uses TRBV6-2 or TRBV6-3 and TRBJ2-3, with D perhaps TRBD2 (6 bases). Germline CDR1 reads MNHEY; CDR2 reads SVGEGT. Between the trimmed V and J ends, which lost 7 bases and 8 bases, there was a span of 16 bases. The CDR3 is 13 residues long. The CDR3 protein is CASTEPPGVTQYF. DNA of the CDR3: TGTGCCAGCACCGAACCCCCGGGGGTTACGCAGTATTTT.

This chain connects TRBV19 to TRBJ2-1; 7 positions agree with TRBD1. The germline CDR1 and CDR2 sequences are LNHDA and SQIVND (reference sequence). V dropped 3 bases and J dropped 5; count of bases not matched to a gene: 10. CDR3 length equals 16 residues. CDR3: CASSMPSTGKDNEQFF. The CDR3 DNA sequence: TGTGCCAGTAGTATGCCCTCGACAGGGAAGGACAATGAGCAGTTCTTC.

This clonotype has just a few counts. DNA of the CDR3: TGTGCCAGCAGTTACGGGGTGGACGAGCAGTACTTC. Protein: CASSYGVDEQYF. The V and J genes are TRBV28 and TRBJ2-7; D may be TRBD2 (5 bases). This CDR3 spans 12 amino acids. CDR1 and CDR2 from the germline V gene are MDHEN and SYDVKM. The germline V and J ends were trimmed by 4 bases and 5 bases, with 9 bases remaining between them. Combining the CDR3 with reference TRBV28 and TRBJ2-7 gives the whole variable domain DVKVTQSSRYLVKRTGEKVFLECVQDMDHENMFWYRQDPGLGLRLIYFSYDVKMKEKGDIPEGYSVSREKKERFSLILESASTNQTSMYLCASSYGVDEQYFGPGTRLTVT.

The chain is built from TRBV18 and TRBJ2-5; no clear D. V lost 6 bases, J lost 0 bases, and 5 bases lay in between. This CDR3 is built from 12 residues. CDR1 and CDR2 (germline): KGHSH, LQKENI. CDR3 loop: CASSSYQETQYF. CDR3 in DNA: TGTGCCAGCTCCTCGTACCAAGAGACCCAGTACTTC.

This chain joins TRBV18 and TRBJ1-1; D unresolved. The germline V and J ends were trimmed by 5 bases and 1 base, with 11 bases remaining between them. The CDR3 is made up of 14 amino acids. Germline CDR1 reads KGHSH; CDR2 reads LQKENI. CDR3 DNA sequence: TGTGCCAGCTCATCGACTCTACCGAACACTGAAGCTTTCTTT. As protein: CASSSTLPNTEAFF.

This clonotype occurred a few times. The gene calls are TRBV5-6 and TRBJ2-2; possibly TRBD1 for D (6 bases). Germline assignment: CDR1 SGHDT and CDR2 YYEEEE. Trimming removed 5 bases from V and 6 bases from J, with 17 bases in between. The CDR3 contains 15 residues. This CDR3 reads CASRPRDKGPGELFF. In DNA form, the CDR3 reads TGTGCCAGCAGACCCCGGGACAAGGGGCCCGGGGAGCTGTTTTTT.

This clonotype was counted only a few times. The chain links TRBV7-2 to TRBJ1-6, with D tentatively TRBD1 (6 bases). Trimming stripped 10 bases from V and 3 bases from J, with 16 bases between. Germline V gives CDR1 SGHTA, CDR2 FQGNSA. The CDR3 sequence is 15 residues long. The CDR3 loop is CATGPPTGYNSPLHF. CDR3 nucleotides: TGTGCCACCGGCCCCCCGACAGGCTATAATTCACCCCTCCACTTT.

The rearrangement links TRBV29-1 to TRBJ2-1; the D is unclear. CDR3 length: 14 amino acids. V dropped 7 bases and J dropped 4 bases, with 17 bases sitting between them. CDR1 SQVTM and CDR2 ANQGSEA come from the germline V gene. The CDR3 DNA sequence: TGCAGCGCGACGGACCCCTCGCGATACAATGAGCAGTTCTTC. Its protein product is CSATDPSRYNEQFF.

The V gene is TRBV28, the J gene TRBJ1-6; weak D call: TRBD1 (5 bases). The CDR3 has 14 amino acids. Trimming stripped 6 bases from V and 10 bases from J, with 16 bases between. Germline-derived CDR1 and CDR2 are MDHEN and SYDVKM. CDR3 sequence (DNA): TGTGCCAGCAGAGGGACGGGGGATTGGTCACCCCTCCACTTT. This encodes CASRGTGDWSPLHF.

This clonotype has just a few counts. This chain uses TRBV24-1 with TRBJ2-3; 8 nucleotides line up with TRBD2. CDR3 length: 18 residues. Germline loops: CDR1 KGHDR, CDR2 SFDVKD. Trimming removed 4 bases from V and 5 bases from J; junction bases left unmatched: 16. CDR3 loop: CATSDPPGGRGAEDTQYF. DNA of the CDR3: TGTGCCACCAGTGACCCCCCCGGGGGGCGGGGGGCGGAAGATACGCAGTATTTT.

Remarks on this clonotype: A read error may produce the germline difference seen at one junction end. The rearrangement uses TRBV7-7 and TRBJ2-5, with TRBD2 identical over 11 bases. This CDR3 is built from 15 residues. The V gene's germline CDR1 is SSHAT and CDR2 FNYEAQ (reference sequence). Here the CDR3 DNA reads TGTGCTAGCAGCCAACTAGCGGGGGCAGTAGAGACCCAGTACTTC. Translation: CASSQLAGAVETQYF.

The chain employs TRBV20-1 and TRBJ2-3; D is perhaps TRBD1 (6 bases). V dropped 4 bases and J dropped 10 bases, with 12 bases sitting between them. This CDR3 region has 11 residues. Per germline, CDR1 DFQATT and CDR2 SNEGSKA (reference sequence). This chain's CDR3 is CSATLKGAQYF. The CDR3 bases are TGCAGTGCTACGCTGAAGGGGGCGCAGTATTTT.

There are a few counts of this clonotype. The rearrangement joins TRBV20-1 to TRBJ1-2, with D maybe TRBD1 (5 bases). This CDR3 region has 13 residues. The germline V gene encodes CDR1 DFQATT and CDR2 SNEGSKA (reference sequence). With 5 bases removed from V and 0 bases from J, the gap between germline ends came to 10 bases. The CDR3 DNA is TGCAGTGCTTCCGGGACGACTAACTATGGCTACACCTTC. Translated: CSASGTTNYGYTF.

This clonotype turned up a few times. The chain combines TRBV28 with TRBJ1-4; 10 nucleotides line up with TRBD1. J was trimmed by 10 bases and V by 6 bases; bases with no gene match: 8. Per germline, CDR1 MDHEN and CDR2 SYDVKM. The CDR3 runs to 14 residues. CDR3 protein: CASRFRQGALKLFF. CDR3 nucleotide sequence: TGTGCCAGCAGATTCCGACAGGGGGCCTTAAAACTGTTTTTT.

This clonotype has more than one count but fewer than ten. This rearrangement joins TRBV27 to TRBJ2-7; 7 bases align to TRBD2. With V trimmed by 5 bases and J by 2 bases, 9 bases remained unmatched. The CDR3 sequence is 15 residues long. Germline lookup yields CDR1 MNHEY and CDR2 SMNVEV (reference sequence). The CDR3 here is CASSLDRAGAYEQYF. CDR3 nucleotides: TGTGCCAGCAGTCTGGATAGGGCGGGGGCCTACGAGCAGTACTTC.